A single sample gave rise to the 31 T cell receptor beta chains below, sequenced in a study of shared clonotypes between healthy human individuals (dated by TCRdb to 2020 to 2022). Library method: the immunoSEQ multiplex PCR assay. Here the immuneACCESS table is served through TCRdb, limited to in-frame sequences with V and J called. Missing clones are a known gap in these copies; in checked studies unresolved V genes cover under half, and the rest lacks a known reason. The sample table lists 950,000 to 1,300,000 clones, around 74% of them with a count of one. Roughly 1.4% of the sample is taken by the ten largest. The specimen sequenced was memory CD4+ T cells sorted from blood. The meaning of the sample's cell subset or site label: CD45RA-negative fraction. These receptors were taken from a man aged 18 to 35 in good health.

This clone was counted many times. V and J are TRBV30 and TRBJ2-7; D might be TRBD2 (6 bases). The germline CDR1 and CDR2 sequences are GTSNPN and SVGIG (reference sequence). Trimming took off 3 bases at V and 5 bases at J, with 26 bases between the two ends. The CDR3 is 17 amino acids. CDR3 DNA sequence: TGTGCCTGGAGGGCCTCGGGGAGGAGACTATCCCACAACGAGCAGTACTTC. It translates to CAWRASGRRLSHNEQYF. Combining the CDR3 with reference TRBV30 and TRBJ2-7 gives the whole variable domain SQTIHQWPATLVQPVGSPLSLECTVEGTSNPNLYWYRQAAGRGLQLLFYSVGIGQISSEVPQNLSASRPQDRQFILSSKKLLLSDSGFYLCAWRASGRRLSHNEQYFGPGTRLTVT.

V gene TRBV6-1 combines with J gene TRBJ1-5; 7 nucleotides line up with TRBD1. The V and J ends lost 7 bases and 6 bases, in that order; junction bases with no gene match: 9. There are 14 residues in the CDR3. Germline V gene data show CDR1 as MNHNS and CDR2 as SASEGT. The CDR3 sequence is CASTPRQGGQPQHF. The CDR3 DNA follows: TGTGCCAGCACCCCCCGACAGGGCGGTCAGCCCCAGCATTTT.

The rearrangement links TRBV27 to TRBJ2-7; a weak D match, TRBD1 (7 bases). The CDR3 contains 16 residues. Germline lookup yields CDR1 MNHEY and CDR2 SMNVEV (reference sequence). Trimming took 5 bases from V and 0 from J, leaving 17 bases between them. CDR3 amino acids: CASSTRTGDSSYEQYF. CDR3 coding DNA: TGTGCCAGCAGTACCCGCACGGGGGACAGCTCCTACGAGCAGTACTTC.

The genes are TRBV2 and TRBJ1-5; D uncertain. V was trimmed by 3 bases and J by 15 bases, leaving 12 bases between them. CDR3 size: 11 residues. Looked up from germline, CDR1 is SNHLY and CDR2 is FYNNEI. Here the CDR3 reads CASSDLSAPHF. As DNA, the CDR3 is TGTGCCAGCAGTGATCTTTCGGCCCCGCATTTT.

The chain uses TRBV19 and TRBJ1-5; weak D call: TRBD1 (5 bases). Germline loops: CDR1 LNHDA, CDR2 SQIVND (reference sequence). CDR3 length: 16 amino acids. V was trimmed by 2 bases and J by 0 bases, leaving 11 bases between them. Written as DNA, the CDR3 is TGTGCCAGTAGTATAAGTGAGGGGTATAGCAATCAGCCCCAGCATTTT. Its protein product is CASSISEGYSNQPQHF. The complete variable domain, with remaining parts taken from reference TRBV19 and TRBJ1-5, reads DGGITQSPKYLFRKEGQNVTLSCEQNLNHDAMYWYRQDPGQGLRLIYYSQIVNDFQKGDIAEGYSVSREKKESFPLTVTSAQKNPTAFYLCASSISEGYSNQPQHFGDGTRLSIL.

About this clone: This sample also contains other DNA sequences that code for the same CDR3. This rearrangement joins TRBV7-9 to TRBJ1-2, with a weak D call TRBD1 (5 bases). This CDR3 has 14 residues. Germline V lookup: CDR1 SEHNR, CDR2 FQNEAQ (reference sequence). The V end was cut by 2 bases, the J end by 3 bases, with 10 bases between. Written as DNA, the CDR3 is TGTGCCAGCAGCTTAAGGCAGGGAGACTATGGCTACACCTTC. It specifies CASSLRQGDYGYTF.

This clone was found a few times. The rearrangement joins TRBV9 to TRBJ1-2; TRBD1 matches at 7 bases. The CDR3 consists of 14 residues. The germline CDR1 and CDR2 sequences are SGDLS and YYNGEE. Trimming removed 3 bases from V and 3 bases from J; junction bases left unmatched: 5. The CDR3 DNA reads as TGTGCCAGCAGCGGATACAGGGGCTACTATGGCTACACCTTC. Its protein is CASSGYRGYYGYTF.

In this sample, this clone turned up a few times. V is TRBV21-1 and J is TRBJ2-5; the D segment call TRBD2 is taken from the table without a DNA check. TRBV21-1 is a documented pseudogene. The CDR3 spans 16 residues. The CDR3 DNA follows: TGTGCCAGCAGCTTACGACTAGCGGGGGGGCTGGAGACCCAGTACTTC. This encodes CASSLRLAGGLETQYF.

This sequence joins TRBV29-1 and TRBJ1-1; no clear D. CDR1 is SQVTM, CDR2 ANQGSEA, per germline. V dropped 2 bases and J dropped 0 bases, with 7 bases sitting between them. The CDR3 totals 13 residues. The CDR3 DNA follows: TGCAGCGTTGAATACGGCTTGAACACTGAAGCTTTCTTT. Translated, it gives CSVEYGLNTEAFF.

This chain links TRBV2 with TRBJ2-7; D not certain. The CDR3 length is 14 residues. V dropped 6 bases and J dropped 4 bases, with 16 bases sitting between them. Germline V lookup: CDR1 SNHLY, CDR2 FYNNEI. CDR3 sequence (DNA): TGTGCCAGCAGGCCGGGTTGGTTCGGTTACGAGCAGTACTTC. It codes for CASRPGWFGYEQYF.

The V gene is TRBV29-1, the J gene TRBJ2-7; D ambiguous. Trimming stripped 1 base from V and 6 bases from J, with 13 bases between. Germline values: CDR1 SQVTM, CDR2 ANQGSEA. This CDR3 contains 13 residues. CDR3 nucleotides: TGCAGCGTTGAAGTCATAGAGTTATCCGAGCAGTACTTC. Translating gives CSVEVIELSEQYF.

The chain links TRBV19 to TRBJ1-4; 8 bases align to TRBD1. Trimming cost V 6 bases and J 13 bases; bases outside gene matches: 13. This CDR3 has 14 residues. Germline lookup yields CDR1 LNHDA and CDR2 SQIVND (reference sequence). CDR3 region: CASRVGQGTSGLFF. CDR3 in DNA: TGTGCCAGTAGAGTCGGACAGGGCACCTCGGGACTGTTTTTT.

The chain uses TRBV18 and TRBJ2-7, with D possibly matching TRBD1 (7 bases). V lost 4 bases and J 4 bases, leaving 17 bases between the germline ends. This CDR3 comprises 15 residues. In germline, CDR1 is KGHSH, CDR2 LQKENI. CDR3 sequence reads: CASSLGQTSEYEQYF. The CDR3 DNA reads as TGTGCCAGCTCACTGGGACAGACTAGTGAATACGAGCAGTACTTC.

The chain recombines TRBV5-1 with TRBJ1-5; tentative D call: TRBD1 (6 bases). The germline gives CDR1 SGHRS, CDR2 YFSETQ. V was pared by 4 bases and J by 3 bases, with 17 bases between. The CDR3 has 16 amino acids. Here the CDR3 DNA reads TGCGCCAGCAGCCCATTTGGGGGGCGAGACAATCAGCCCCAGCATTTT. Protein product: CASSPFGGRDNQPQHF.

The genes are TRBV10-3 and TRBJ1-3; a possible D gene is TRBD1 (6 bases). Germline assignment: CDR1 ENHRY and CDR2 SYGVKD. The CDR3 length is 15 residues. V lost 6 bases, J lost 1 base, and 13 bases lay in between. CDR3 residues: CAISRDNYSGNTIYF. CDR3 DNA: TGTGCCATCAGCCGGGACAATTATTCTGGAAACACCATATATTTT.

This clone was detected a few times. This may arise from a read error, as a much more abundant clone is one base away. The sample has other DNA sequences that encode this CDR3 too. This chain links TRBV6-6 with TRBJ1-2; TRBD1 is a possible D gene (6 bases). The germline V and J ends were trimmed by 6 bases and 1 base, with 9 bases remaining between them. The germline V gene has CDR1 MNHNY and CDR2 SVGAGI (reference sequence). The CDR3 has 13 amino acids. The CDR3: CASSLDSNYGYTF. As DNA, the CDR3 is TGTGCCAGCAGCTTGGACAGTAACTATGGCTACACCTTC.

The rearrangement joins TRBV4-2 to TRBJ2-7, with 12 positions matching TRBD2. The germline gives CDR1 LGHNA, CDR2 YNFKEQ. With V trimmed by 4 bases and J by 6 bases, 4 bases remained unmatched. The CDR3 runs 14 residues. Here the CDR3 reads CASSPSGGGGEQYF. Here the CDR3 DNA reads TGTGCCAGCAGCCCTAGCGGGGGGGGTGGCGAGCAGTACTTC.

This clone has only one observation. V gene TRBV28 combines with J gene TRBJ2-7; TRBD1 or TRBD2 may be the D gene (6 bases each). CDR1 and CDR2 (germline): MDHEN, SYDVKM. This CDR3 contains 13 residues. V was clipped by 5 bases and J by 5 bases, with 13 bases between them. The CDR3: CASSRGGQNEQYF. As DNA, the CDR3 is TGTGCCAGCAGTAGAGGGGGGCAGAACGAGCAGTACTTC.

This chain uses TRBV10-3 with TRBJ2-3, with D possibly TRBD1 on 5 matching bases. The V end lost 6 bases, the J end lost 0 bases, and 16 bases lay between the germline ends. Germline V lookup: CDR1 ENHRY, CDR2 SYGVKD. The CDR3 runs 16 residues. CDR3 sequence: CAIRDGARASTDTQYF. CDR3 nucleotide sequence: TGTGCCATCAGGGATGGGGCCAGGGCCAGCACAGATACGCAGTATTTT.

This clone was found once. V is TRBV11-2 and J is TRBJ1-2; 10 bases line up with TRBD1. The V and J ends lost 5 bases and 4 bases, in that order; junction bases with no gene match: 7. Looked up from germline, CDR1 is SGHAT and CDR2 is FQNNGV. The CDR3 runs to 15 residues. CDR3 protein: CASSTTDRGTYGYTF. In nucleotides, the CDR3 is TGTGCCAGCAGCACCACGGACAGGGGGACCTATGGCTACACCTTC.

As DNA, the CDR3 is TGTGCCAGCAGCTTAGGAAGGGACAGGACGGCCCAAGCTTTCTTT. It yields the protein CASSLGRDRTAQAFF. The chain has TRBV7-9 and TRBJ1-1, with 8 bases aligning to TRBD1. CDR1 SEHNR and CDR2 FQNEAQ come from the germline V gene (reference sequence). V lost 1 base and J lost 9; bases outside the gene matches: 10. The CDR3 covers 15 residues.

V gene TRBV29-1 combines with J gene TRBJ1-1; 7 bases map to TRBD1. The CDR3 contains 12 residues. V was pared by 5 bases and J by 11 bases, with 11 bases of the junction left unmatched. The germline CDR1 and CDR2 sequences are SQVTM and ANQGSEA. The CDR3 region has the DNA TGCAGCGTTACGACAGGGACCTCTCGGGCTTTCTTT. This codes for CSVTTGTSRAFF.

This clone was counted between two and nine times. The chain uses TRBV27 and TRBJ1-2; TRBD1 might be the D (5 bases). The CDR3 consists of 13 residues. The ends were cut back, 6 bases at V and 4 bases at J, with 12 bases in the middle. Germline V gene data show CDR1 as MNHEY and CDR2 as SMNVEV (reference sequence). The CDR3 is CASSPRDSYGYTF. The CDR3 DNA is TGTGCCAGCAGCCCCCGGGACTCCTATGGCTACACCTTC.

The chain is built from TRBV4-3 and TRBJ2-1; TRBD2 agrees at 7 bases. The CDR3 consists of 15 residues. Germline V gene sequence: CDR1 LGHNA, CDR2 YSLEER. After removal of 4 bases from V and 6 bases from J, the junction contained 9 bases not matched to a gene. The CDR3 reads CASSPSLADLNEQFF. Here the CDR3 DNA reads TGCGCCAGCAGCCCCTCCCTAGCGGACCTCAATGAGCAGTTCTTC.

In this sample, this clone turned up a few times. The rearrangement links TRBV7-2 to TRBJ1-5, with D perhaps TRBD1 (5 bases). The length of the CDR3 is 14 residues. Germline V CDR1 and CDR2: SGHTA, FQGNSA. V lost 3 bases to trimming and J lost 5 bases, with 11 bases between them. CDR3 DNA sequence: TGTGCCAGCAGCTTCTCGGGGCGGGATCAGCCCCAGCATTTT. Its translation: CASSFSGRDQPQHF.

In nucleotides, the CDR3 is TGTGCCAGCACTCGAGGGGAACTGACCGGGGAGCTGTTTTTT. Residues: CASTRGELTGELFF. The chain carries TRBV2 and TRBJ2-2; perhaps D is TRBD1 or TRBD2 (5 bases each). V lost 7 bases to trimming and J lost 5 bases, with 14 bases between them. This CDR3 comprises 14 residues. Germline CDR1 is SNHLY and CDR2 is FYNNEI.

This clone turned up a few times. The chain employs TRBV19 and TRBJ1-1, with D perhaps TRBD1 (5 bases). The CDR3 has 14 residues. Trimming took 6 bases from V and 4 from J, leaving 15 bases between them. Germline assignment: CDR1 LNHDA and CDR2 SQIVND (reference sequence). CDR3 in DNA: TGTGCCAGTAGCCTTAGGCCGACAGCCACTGAAGCTTTCTTT. It is translated as CASSLRPTATEAFF.

In DNA, the CDR3 is TGTGCCAGCAGTTCCTCGGGGTCCAGGGGGGAGACCCAGTACTTC. The encoded protein is CASSSSGSRGETQYF. The V gene is TRBV2, the J gene TRBJ2-5, with 7 bases matching TRBD1. The CDR3 runs to 15 residues. Germline trimming cut 5 bases from V and 5 bases from J; bases unmatched to any gene: 11. The germline gives CDR1 SNHLY, CDR2 FYNNEI.

The chain links TRBV18 to TRBJ1-3; no firm D call. The CDR3 is made up of 15 amino acids. V lost 5 bases to trimming and J lost 0 bases, with 11 bases between them. Germline CDR1 reads KGHSH; CDR2 reads LQKENI. The CDR3 is CASSGQASSGNTIYF. The CDR3 DNA follows: TGTGCCAGCTCAGGGCAGGCGAGCTCTGGAAACACCATATATTTT.

V gene TRBV7-3 combines with J gene TRBJ2-1, with TRBD2 matching over 7 bases. Germline CDR1 is SGHTA and CDR2 is FQGTGA. There are 14 residues in the CDR3. Trimming at V came to 0 bases and at J to 7 bases, leaving 3 bases not matched to a gene. The chain's CDR3 is CASSLTIGGNEQFF. The CDR3 DNA reads as TGTGCCAGCAGCTTAACGATCGGGGGGAATGAGCAGTTCTTC.

The sample holds one count of this clone. V gene TRBV5-8 combines with J gene TRBJ2-3; 7 bases match TRBD1. Germline V CDR1 and CDR2: SGHTS, YDEGEE. The V segment lost 5 bases and the J segment 0 bases; nucleotides outside the gene matches: 9. The CDR3 loop spans 16 amino acids. CDR3 sequence: CASRPRQGTSTDTQYF. CDR3 sequence (DNA): TGTGCCAGCAGACCGAGACAGGGAACTAGCACAGATACGCAGTATTTT.